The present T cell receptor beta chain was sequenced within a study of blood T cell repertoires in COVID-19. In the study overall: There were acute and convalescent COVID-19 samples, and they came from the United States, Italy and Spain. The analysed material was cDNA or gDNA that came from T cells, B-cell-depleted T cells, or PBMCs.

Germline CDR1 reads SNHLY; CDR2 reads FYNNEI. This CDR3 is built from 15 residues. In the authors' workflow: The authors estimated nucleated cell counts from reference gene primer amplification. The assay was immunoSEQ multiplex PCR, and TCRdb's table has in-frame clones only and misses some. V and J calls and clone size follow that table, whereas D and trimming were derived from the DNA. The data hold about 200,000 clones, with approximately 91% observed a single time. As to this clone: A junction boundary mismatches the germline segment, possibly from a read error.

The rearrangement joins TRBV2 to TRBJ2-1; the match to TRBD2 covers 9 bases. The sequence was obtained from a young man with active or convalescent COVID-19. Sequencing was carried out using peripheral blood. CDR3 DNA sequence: TGTGCCACCAGCCGGAGCGGGGGGCCCTACACTGAGCAGTTCTTC. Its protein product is CATSRSGGPYTEQFF.